This is a list of T cell receptor beta chains from one sample in a study of T-cell memory formation after mild COVID-19. TCRdb reanalysed the 5' RACE reads using MiXCR and keeps one entry per CDR3 protein. The sample carries over 50,000 distinct CDR3 sequences, 9.3% recorded once. Sequenced sample: PBMCs or a T cell subset sorted from them (not recorded which). These receptors all come from an adult woman who had mild COVID-19 (a few samples of this study predate the infection). Cell type and time point are not known. The CDR3 runs from the conserved cysteine through the conserved F or W. Fields, in order: clone size, J gene, V gene, CDR3 length, CDR3 protein. Expanded clones are given a class, and other clones once, few, many or no size at all.

>many|TRBJ2-1|TRBV6-1|14
CASTGLGGADEQFF
>NA|TRBJ1-5|TRBV28|16
CASSFSWQGEKQPQHF
>NA|TRBJ2-1|TRBV5-1|16
CASSTGLAGGLNEQFF
>few|TRBJ1-1|TRBV18|13
CASSPRGDTEAFF
>NA|TRBJ1-1|TRBV28|13
CASSFRSNTEAFF
>few|TRBJ2-7|TRBV3-1|12
CASSQRYYEQYF
>NA|TRBJ2-7|TRBV3-1|11
CASSLYREVYF
>few|TRBJ2-7|TRBV18|13
CASSPFAGDEQYF
>NA|TRBJ1-1|TRBV7-2|15
CASSYPRGKDTEAFF
>NA|TRBJ1-2|TRBV5-1|15
CASSLGWQGDYGYTF
>NA|TRBJ1-1|TRBV5-1|15
CASSSWTGLDTEAFF
>NA|TRBJ2-1|TRBV5-1|14
CASSLAGQYNEQFF
>many|TRBJ2-1|TRBV20-1|14
CSARDASGHNEQFF
>NA|TRBJ2-1|TRBV5-1|16
CASSLTYSGTSGEQFF
>NA|TRBJ1-1|TRBV2|16
CASSEPRAGRNTEAFF
>NA|TRBJ2-1|TRBV2|15
CASRPSLGLGNEQFF
>NA|TRBJ2-7|TRBV15|14
CATSRGAASYEQYF
>few|TRBJ2-2|TRBV28|15
CATNPGTPNTGELFF
>few|TRBJ2-1|TRBV24-1|18
CATSDPQGDGGSYNEQFF
>few|TRBJ2-3|TRBV4-3|16
CASSQDPKGASDTQYF
>few|TRBJ1-6|TRBV11-3|15
CASSSNRMVDSPLHF
>NA|TRBJ2-4|TRBV5-8|18
CASSGGQGKEVLKNIQYF
>many|TRBJ2-6|TRBV7-8|16
CASSISGGLGANVLTF
>NA|TRBJ2-3|TRBV12-3/TRBV12-4|14
CASSLGPFTDTQYF
>many|TRBJ2-7|TRBV5-1|14
CASSPGTGPYEQYF
>many|TRBJ2-4|TRBV3-1|18
CASSPGVWGGVAKNIQYF
>NA|TRBJ1-1|TRBV20-1|12
CSASQGNTEAFF
>many|TRBJ2-7|TRBV12-3/TRBV12-4|13
CASSLTGEGEQYF
>few|TRBJ2-5|TRBV5-1|15
CASSLGSGPQETQYF
>few|TRBJ2-7|TRBV20-1|15
CSARSIGLAGYEQYF
>many|TRBJ1-5|TRBV20-1|14
CSVASAIGDQPQHF
>few|TRBJ2-1|TRBV20-1|15
CSATGTGGRRNEQFF
>few|TRBJ2-3|TRBV2|14
CAIPTAESTDTQYF
>few|TRBJ2-1|TRBV20-1|14
CSAFAGGPHNEQFF
>few|TRBJ2-7|TRBV2|11
CASSPLREQYF
>NA|TRBJ2-7|TRBV3-1|15
CASSHTGTHAYEQYF
>NA|TRBJ2-2|TRBV24-1|14
CATSDLRGTGELFF
>many|TRBJ2-2|TRBV11-2|15
CASFMGGASAGELFF
>NA|TRBJ2-5|TRBV6-1|15
CATMTGTGVSETQYF
>NA|TRBJ2-5|TRBV7-3|13
CASAASGGPPQYF
>few|TRBJ1-6|TRBV12-3/TRBV12-4|16
CASSPGQGTFNSPLHF
>few|TRBJ2-1|TRBV20-1|12
CSARVGWEEQFF
>few|TRBJ2-1|TRBV7-9|14
CASSSYKGADEQFF
>NA|TRBJ1-1|TRBV7-9|14
CASSYLNSDTEAFF
>NA|TRBJ2-2|TRBV25-1|16
CASSDLTGPNTGELFF
>NA|TRBJ1-3|TRBV7-6|15
CASSQNLVSGNTIYF
>NA|TRBJ2-3|TRBV7-7|15
CASSSGLSSTDTQYF
>many|TRBJ2-7|TRBV10-3|18
CAISEDITPAQRIYEQYF
>medium-sized|TRBJ2-7|TRBV11-2|15
CASSVPFRQAYEQYF
>NA|TRBJ2-7|TRBV7-2|12
CASSFTGYEQYF
>many|TRBJ2-7|TRBV5-1|16
CASSLEPSSLTYEQYF
>NA|TRBJ2-7|TRBV7-9|14
CASSLVVSSYEQYF
>many|TRBJ2-5|TRBV9|14
CASSWASGTETQYF
>few|TRBJ2-7|TRBV7-3|15
CASSLAADPAYEQYF
>many|TRBJ1-4|TRBV5-1|16
CASSLNPPRGNEKLFF